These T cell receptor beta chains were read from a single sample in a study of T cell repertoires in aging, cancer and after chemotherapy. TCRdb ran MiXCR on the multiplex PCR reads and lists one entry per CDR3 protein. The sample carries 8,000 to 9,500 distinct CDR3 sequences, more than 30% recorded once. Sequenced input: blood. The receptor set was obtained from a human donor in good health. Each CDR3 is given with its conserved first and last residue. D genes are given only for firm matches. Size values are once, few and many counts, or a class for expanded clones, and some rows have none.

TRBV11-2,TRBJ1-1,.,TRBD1,CASSLAGGYGTEAFF,TGTGCCAGCAGCTTGGCAGGGGGGTACGGCACTGAAGCTTTCTTT
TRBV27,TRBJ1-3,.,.,CASSPTPYFSGNTIYF,TGTGCCAGCAGTCCCACCCCCTATTTCTCTGGAAACACCATATATTTT
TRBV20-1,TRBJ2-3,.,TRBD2,CSAGIIAGHDTQYF,TGCAGTGCTGGGATAATAGCGGGGCACGATACGCAGTATTTT
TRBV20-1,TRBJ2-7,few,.,CSARQLAGYEQYF,TGCAGTGCTAGGCAACTAGCCGGATACGAGCAGTACTTC
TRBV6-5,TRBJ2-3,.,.,CASSDNLGTDTQYF,TGTGCCAGCAGTGATAATTTGGGAACAGATACGCAGTATTTT
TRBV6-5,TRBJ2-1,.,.,CASSPQENEQFF,TGTGCCAGCAGTCCACAGGAAAATGAGCAGTTCTTC
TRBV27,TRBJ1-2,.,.,CASSLKPGWYGYTF,TGTGCCAGCAGTTTAAAACCCGGGTGGTATGGCTACACCTTC
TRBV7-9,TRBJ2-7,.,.,CASSLPGAYEQYF,TGTGCCAGCAGCCTCCCTGGGGCCTACGAGCAGTACTTC
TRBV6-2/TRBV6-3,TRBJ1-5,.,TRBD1,CASSWSRDRVDSNQPQHF,TGTGCCAGCAGTTGGTCCCGGGACAGGGTCGATAGCAATCAGCCCCAGCATTTT
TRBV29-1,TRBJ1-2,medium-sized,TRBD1,CSVRLTGKDDYGYTF,TGCAGCGTCAGACTGACAGGGAAAGATGACTATGGCTACACCTTC
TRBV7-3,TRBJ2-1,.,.,CASSLTGSYNEQFF,TGTGCCAGCAGCTTAACAGGCTCCTACAATGAGCAGTTCTTC
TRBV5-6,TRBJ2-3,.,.,CASSTITGSTDTQYF,TGTGCCAGCAGCACCATAACAGGGAGCACAGATACGCAGTATTTT
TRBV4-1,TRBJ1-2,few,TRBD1,CASSSDRGHGYTF,TGCGCCAGCAGCTCTGACAGGGGGCATGGCTACACCTTC
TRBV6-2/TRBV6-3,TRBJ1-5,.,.,CASRLGRAVGQPQHF,TGTGCCAGCAGACTGGGCCGCGCGGTAGGGCAGCCCCAGCATTTT
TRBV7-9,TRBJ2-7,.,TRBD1,CASSLGQNSYEQYF,TGTGCCAGCAGCTTGGGACAGAACTCCTACGAGCAGTACTTC
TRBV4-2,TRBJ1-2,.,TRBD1,CASSRLGQGNYSYTF,TGTGCCAGCAGCCGTTTAGGACAGGGAAACTATAGCTACACCTTC
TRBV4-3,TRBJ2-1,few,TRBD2,CASSQVSGGGPYNEQFF,TGCGCCAGCAGCCAAGTATCCGGGGGGGGCCCCTACAATGAGCAGTTCTTC
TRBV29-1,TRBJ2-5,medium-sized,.,CSATGEGETQYF,TGCAGCGCCACAGGGGAGGGAGAGACCCAGTACTTC
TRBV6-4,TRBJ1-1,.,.,CASSPRDGLQAFF,TGTGCCAGCAGCCCCCGGGACGGACTTCAAGCTTTCTTT
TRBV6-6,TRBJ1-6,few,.,CASSYSADGVSPLHF,TGTGCCAGCAGTTACTCGGCCGACGGGGTGTCACCCCTCCACTTT
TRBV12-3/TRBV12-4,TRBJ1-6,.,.,CASSPGTARLLHF,TGTGCCAGCAGTCCGGGGACCGCTCGGCTCCTCCACTTT
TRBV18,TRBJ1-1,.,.,CASSPGQPFEAFF,TGTGCCAGCTCACCAGGACAGCCGTTTGAAGCTTTCTTT
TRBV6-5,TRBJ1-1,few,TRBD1,CASSFIRQGGGEAFF,TGTGCCAGCAGTTTTATCAGACAGGGAGGTGGTGAAGCTTTCTTT
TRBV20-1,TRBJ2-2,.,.,CSARGYGSYTGELFF,TGCAGTGCTAGAGGTTACGGCAGTTACACCGGGGAGCTGTTTTTT
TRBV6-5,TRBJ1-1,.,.,CACGRGVGTTEAFF,TGTGCCTGCGGGAGGGGGGTGGGGACCACTGAAGCTTTCTTT
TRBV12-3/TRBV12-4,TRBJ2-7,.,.,CASSSLFVPQQYF,TGTGCCAGCAGTTCATTGTTCGTCCCGCAGCAGTACTTC
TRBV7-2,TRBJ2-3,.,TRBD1,CASSLGTGSDTQYF,TGTGCCAGCAGCTTAGGGACAGGATCAGATACGCAGTATTTT
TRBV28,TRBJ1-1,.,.,CASIFTGNTEAFF,TGTGCCAGCATTTTCACAGGGAACACTGAAGCTTTCTTT
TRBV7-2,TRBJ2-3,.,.,CASSLGVSVIDTQYF,TGTGCCAGCAGCTTAGGGGTTAGCGTTATTGATACGCAGTATTTT
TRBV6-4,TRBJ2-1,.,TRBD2,CASSEASGGGDDEQFF,TGTGCCAGCAGTGAGGCCAGCGGGGGGGGGGATGATGAGCAGTTCTTC
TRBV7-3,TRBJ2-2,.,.,CASSINGELFF,TGTGCCAGCAGCATTAACGGGGAGCTGTTTTTT
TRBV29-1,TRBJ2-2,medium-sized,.,CSVAVVLDGELFF,TGCAGCGTTGCAGTGGTCCTGGACGGGGAGCTGTTTTTT
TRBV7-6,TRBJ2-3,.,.,CASSSARVGRDTQYF,TGTGCCAGCAGCTCAGCAAGGGTCGGGAGAGATACGCAGTATTTT
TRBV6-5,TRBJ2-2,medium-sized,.,CASSPRQATGELFF,TGTGCCAGCAGTCCCCGACAGGCCACCGGGGAGCTGTTTTTT
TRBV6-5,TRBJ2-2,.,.,CASSYTTGTDHTGELFF,TGTGCCAGCAGCTACACGACCGGGACTGACCACACCGGGGAGCTGTTTTTT
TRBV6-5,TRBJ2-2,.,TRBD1,CASSSYYPDRTGYGGELFF,TGTGCCAGCAGTTCATACTACCCCGACAGGACAGGGTATGGCGGGGAGCTGTTTTTT
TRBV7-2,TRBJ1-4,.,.,CASSSDGAAEKLFF,TGTGCCAGCAGCTCTGACGGGGCCGCTGAAAAACTGTTTTTT
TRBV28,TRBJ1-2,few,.,CASSSPGGWGYTF,TGTGCCAGCAGCTCCCCGGGGGGATGGGGCTACACCTTC
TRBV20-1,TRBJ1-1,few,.,CSARVVGRDTEAFF,TGCAGTGCTAGAGTGGTAGGGAGGGACACTGAAGCTTTCTTT
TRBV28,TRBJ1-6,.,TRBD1,CASSLVGTVGSPLHF,TGTGCCAGCAGTTTAGTCGGGACAGTTGGTTCACCCCTCCACTTT
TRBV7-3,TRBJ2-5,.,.,CASSLGATIQETQYF,TGTGCCAGCAGCTTGGGGGCCACTATCCAAGAGACCCAGTACTTC
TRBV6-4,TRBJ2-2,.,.,CASSEEGTGELFF,TGTGCCAGCAGTGAAGAGGGTACCGGGGAGCTGTTTTTT
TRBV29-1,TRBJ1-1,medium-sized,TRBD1,CSVEDGQGVFF,TGCAGCGTTGAAGACGGACAGGGTGTTTTCTTT
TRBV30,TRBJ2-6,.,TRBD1,CAWSVWEGQGEAGANVLTF,TGTGCCTGGAGTGTATGGGAGGGACAGGGGGAGGCTGGGGCCAACGTCCTGACTTTC
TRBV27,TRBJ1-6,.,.,CASSFSRYAYSPLHF,TGTGCCAGCAGTTTTAGCCGGTACGCTTATTCACCCCTCCACTTT
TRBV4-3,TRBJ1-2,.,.,CASSSSGVFGYTF,TGTGCCAGCAGTTCATCAGGAGTTTTTGGCTACACCTTC